This T cell receptor beta chain stems from a study of blood T cell repertoires in COVID-19 (dated by TCRdb to the early 2020s). Some background on the complete study: Samples covering the acute and convalescent phases of COVID-19 were provided by collaborators in the United States, Italy and Spain. The samples were drawn from two sources: the first 160 participants of the ongoing ImmuneRACE study, and approximately 1,300 subjects contributed by 6 global collaborators. Subjects who had been exposed to COVID-19, were actively infected with it, or had recovered from it provided the deeply sampled blood TCRbeta repertoires that made up the dataset. The repertoires were released in a freely available public database meant as a resource for research on the immune response to SARS-CoV-2. The material from the prospective study consisted of cDNA or gDNA derived from T cells, B-cell-depleted T cells, or PBMCs. HLA class I and class II types, where available, came from metadata supplied by the sample provider rather than from assay-based typing. Sample metadata almost always included a de-identified subject ID, COVID-19 status, age in years and sex. Broader findings and caveats from the paper: The quantity of clinical and demographic metadata differed by source and by participant and was supplied without curation.

Collaborating institutions collected whole blood in K2EDTA tubes following their own protocols. For TCRbeta analysis, collaborators shipped samples as frozen whole blood, isolated PBMCs, or DNA extracted from either of those sample types. This clone was recorded only once. No antigen is known for it. Per-base quality was not reported, and no clone a single base away is much larger than it. The cysteine opens and the phenylalanine closes a CDR3 of 12 amino acids. Of the read, only the CDR3 DNA is kept; its 36 bases are in frame from base 1. V is clipped by 12 bases and J by 3 bases, and the sequence between their germline boundaries is 14 bases long. From a lookup of the germline V gene, CDR1 and CDR2 are KGHDR and SFDVKD. TCRbeta CDR3 regions were amplified from genomic DNA by means of the immunoSEQ Assay, a bias-controlled multiplex PCR. The original methods were these. The number of nucleated cells in each sample was estimated from the amplification of reference gene primers within the assay. Sequence reads were collapsed and filtered to measure the absolute abundance of every unique TCRbeta CDR3 rearrangement. Productive Simpson clonality was computed per sample as the square root of Simpson's diversity index over productive rearrangements. Entries here come from immuneACCESS through TCRdb and include only in-frame sequences with V and J called. Some clones fail to appear in such tables; in the studies checked, an unresolved V gene covers under half of the shortfall, and the cause of the remainder is unknown. The DNA gave D and trimming, while V, J and clone size come from that table. In this sample the table shows over 20,000 clones, 80% to 95% of which occur a single time. Around 2% of the sample comes from the top ten.

The sequence was collected from a human donor in a cohort sampled during active COVID-19. Sequencing was done on a sample of peripheral blood. The receptor chain draws on TRBV24-1 and TRBJ2-7; the D gene identity is not certain. The DNA is as follows: TGTGCCGACCTGCCTGACAACTACGAGCAGTACTTC. It translates as CADLPDNYEQYF.